This section outlines one TCR beta chain sequence together with its context. Antigen unknown. The table came from immunoSEQ multiplex PCR; TCRdb's copy has only in-frame clones and leaves some out. The sample holds about 110,000 clones; 89% are singletons and the top ten take 20%. The source of the sample is a study of PD-1 blockade in classical Hodgkin lymphoma. At the level of the study: Intravenous infusions of nivolumab 3 mg/kg reached patients every 2 weeks. General study points: Relative to healthy donors, newly diagnosed patients reportedly had lower baseline TCR diversity, which was reported as lower still in relapsed/refractory patients. Significant TCR diversity gains by C4D1 occurred in CD4+ but not CD8+ cells. Complete responders matched newly diagnosed patients in baseline diversity.

Every one of the patients relapsed after autologous stem cell transplantation (brentuximab vedotin exposure was variable). The CDR3 covers 16 residues. The germline CDR1 and CDR2 sequences are MNHNS and SASEGT. Trimming removed 6 bases from V and 8 bases from J; junction bases left unmatched: 10. The sequenced sample was peripheral blood mononuclear cells (PBMCs), obtained before the second cycle of nivolumab. The receptor's source is a human donor with classical Hodgkin lymphoma. This rearrangement joins TRBV6-1 to TRBJ2-1; 13 bases map to TRBD2. CDR3 in amino acids: CASSELLAGGPDEQFF. CDR3 nucleotides: TGTGCCAGCAGCGAACTACTAGCGGGAGGGCCCGATGAGCAGTTCTTC.